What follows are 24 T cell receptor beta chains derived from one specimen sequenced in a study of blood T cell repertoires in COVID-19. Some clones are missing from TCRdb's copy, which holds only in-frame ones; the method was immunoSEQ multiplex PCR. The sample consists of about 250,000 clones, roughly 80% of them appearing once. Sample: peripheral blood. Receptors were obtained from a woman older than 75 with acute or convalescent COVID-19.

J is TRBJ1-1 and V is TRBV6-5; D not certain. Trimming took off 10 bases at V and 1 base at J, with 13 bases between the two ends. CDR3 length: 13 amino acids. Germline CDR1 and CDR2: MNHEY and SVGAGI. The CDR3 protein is CAIRRAPNTEAFF. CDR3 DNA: TGTGCCATCAGGAGGGCCCCGAACACTGAAGCTTTCTTT.

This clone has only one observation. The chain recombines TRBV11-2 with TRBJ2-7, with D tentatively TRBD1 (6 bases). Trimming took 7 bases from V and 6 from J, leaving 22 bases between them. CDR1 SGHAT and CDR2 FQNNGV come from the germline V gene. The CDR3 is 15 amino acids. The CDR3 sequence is CASTSEGQGWIEQYF. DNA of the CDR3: TGTGCCAGCACCAGCGAGGGGCAGGGGTGGATCGAGCAGTACTTC.

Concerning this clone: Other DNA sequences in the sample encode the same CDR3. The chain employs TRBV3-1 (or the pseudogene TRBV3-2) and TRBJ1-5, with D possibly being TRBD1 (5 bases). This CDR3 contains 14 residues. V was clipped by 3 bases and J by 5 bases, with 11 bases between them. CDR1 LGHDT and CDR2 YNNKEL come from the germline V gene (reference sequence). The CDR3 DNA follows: TGTGCCAGCAGCCAGGCGGGGCTCCATCAGCCCCAGCATTTT. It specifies CASSQAGLHQPQHF.

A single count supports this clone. The CDR3 region is CASSSRLAGGNNEQFF. In DNA form, the CDR3 reads TGCGCCAGCAGTTCGAGACTAGCGGGAGGGAACAATGAGCAGTTCTTC. This rearrangement joins TRBV5-1 to TRBJ2-1; 14 nucleotides align to TRBD2. Germline V gene lookup returns CDR1 SGHRS and CDR2 YFSETQ. Germline trimming cut 5 bases from V and 5 bases from J; bases unmatched to any gene: 6. This CDR3 is 16 amino acids long.

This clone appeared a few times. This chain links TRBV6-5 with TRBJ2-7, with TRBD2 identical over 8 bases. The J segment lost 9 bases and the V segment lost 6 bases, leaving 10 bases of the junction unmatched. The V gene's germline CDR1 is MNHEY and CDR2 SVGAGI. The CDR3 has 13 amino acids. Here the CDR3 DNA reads TGTGCCAGCAGAAATCCACCGGGACTAGGGCAGTACTTC. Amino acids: CASRNPPGLGQYF.

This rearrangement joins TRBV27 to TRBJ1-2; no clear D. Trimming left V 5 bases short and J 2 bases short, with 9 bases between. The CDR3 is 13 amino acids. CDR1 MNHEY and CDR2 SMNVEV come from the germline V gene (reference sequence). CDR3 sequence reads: CASSANRNYGYTF. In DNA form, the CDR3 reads TGTGCCAGCAGTGCCAACAGAAACTATGGCTACACCTTC.

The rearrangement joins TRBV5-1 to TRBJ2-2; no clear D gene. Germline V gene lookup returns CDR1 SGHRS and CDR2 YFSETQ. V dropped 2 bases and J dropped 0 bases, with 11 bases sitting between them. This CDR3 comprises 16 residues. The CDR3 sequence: CASSFYLDANTGELFF. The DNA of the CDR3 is TGCGCCAGCAGCTTTTATCTAGACGCGAACACCGGGGAGCTGTTTTTT.

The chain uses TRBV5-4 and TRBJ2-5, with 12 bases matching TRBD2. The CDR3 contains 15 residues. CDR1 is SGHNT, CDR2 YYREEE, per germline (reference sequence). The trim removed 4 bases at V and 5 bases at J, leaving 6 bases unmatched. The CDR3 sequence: CASSPPSGGAETQYF. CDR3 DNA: TGTGCCAGCAGCCCTCCTAGCGGGGGGGCCGAGACCCAGTACTTC.

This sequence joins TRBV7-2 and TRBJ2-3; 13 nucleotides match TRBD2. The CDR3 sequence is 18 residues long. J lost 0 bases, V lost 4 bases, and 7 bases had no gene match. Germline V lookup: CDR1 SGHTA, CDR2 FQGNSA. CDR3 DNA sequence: TGTGCCAGCAGCTCGGGACTAGCGGGGAAGTTTAGCACAGATACGCAGTATTTT. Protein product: CASSSGLAGKFSTDTQYF.

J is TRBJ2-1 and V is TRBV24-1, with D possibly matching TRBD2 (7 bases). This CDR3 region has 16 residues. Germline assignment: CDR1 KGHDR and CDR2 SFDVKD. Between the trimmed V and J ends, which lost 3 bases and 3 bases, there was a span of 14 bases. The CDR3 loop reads CATSDVGASGYNEQFF. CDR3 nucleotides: TGTGCCACCAGTGATGTGGGGGCTAGCGGCTACAATGAGCAGTTCTTC.

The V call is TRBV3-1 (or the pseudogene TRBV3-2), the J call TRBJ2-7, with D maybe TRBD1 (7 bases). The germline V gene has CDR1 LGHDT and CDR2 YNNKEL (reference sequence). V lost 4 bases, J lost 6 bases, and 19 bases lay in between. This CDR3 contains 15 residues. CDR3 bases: TGTGCCAGCAGCCTAAGCGGGCCTAGGACAGGCGAGCAGTACTTC. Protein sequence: CASSLSGPRTGEQYF.

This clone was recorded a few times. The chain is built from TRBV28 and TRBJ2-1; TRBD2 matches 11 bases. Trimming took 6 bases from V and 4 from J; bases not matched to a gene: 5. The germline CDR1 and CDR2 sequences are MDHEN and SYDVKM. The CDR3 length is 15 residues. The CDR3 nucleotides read TGTGCCAGCAGACTAGCGGGAGTCTCGTACAATGAGCAGTTCTTC. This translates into CASRLAGVSYNEQFF.

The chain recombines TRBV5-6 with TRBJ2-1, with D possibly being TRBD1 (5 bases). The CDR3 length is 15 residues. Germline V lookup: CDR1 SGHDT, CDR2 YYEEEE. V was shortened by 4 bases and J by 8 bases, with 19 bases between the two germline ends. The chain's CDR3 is CASSAWTNQGHEQFF. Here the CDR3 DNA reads TGTGCCAGCAGCGCGTGGACAAACCAGGGCCATGAGCAGTTCTTC.

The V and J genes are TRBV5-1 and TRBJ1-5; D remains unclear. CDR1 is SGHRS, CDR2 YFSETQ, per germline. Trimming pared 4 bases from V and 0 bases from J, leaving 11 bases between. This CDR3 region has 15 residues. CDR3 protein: CASSPLGDSNQPQHF. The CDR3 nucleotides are TGCGCCAGCAGCCCTTTGGGAGATAGCAATCAGCCCCAGCATTTT.

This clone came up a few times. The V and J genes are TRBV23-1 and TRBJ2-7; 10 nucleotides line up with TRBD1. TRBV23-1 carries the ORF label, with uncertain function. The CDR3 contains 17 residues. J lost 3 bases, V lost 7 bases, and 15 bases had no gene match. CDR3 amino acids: CASNPKAGQGVGYEQYF. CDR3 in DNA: TGCGCCAGCAACCCTAAGGCCGGACAGGGGGTAGGCTACGAGCAGTACTTC.

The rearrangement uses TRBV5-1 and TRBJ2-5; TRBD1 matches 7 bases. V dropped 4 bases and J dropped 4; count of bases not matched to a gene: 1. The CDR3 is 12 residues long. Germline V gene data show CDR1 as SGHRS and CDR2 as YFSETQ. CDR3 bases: TGCGCCAGCAGCAGACAGGGAGAGACCCAGTACTTC. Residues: CASSRQGETQYF.

CDR3 bases: TGTGCCAGCAGCCGGGACAGGGGAAATCAGCCCCAGCATTTT. This translates into CASSRDRGNQPQHF. The genes are TRBV7-2 and TRBJ1-5; 10 nucleotides match TRBD1. V lost 5 bases to trimming and J lost 4 bases; unmatched junction nucleotides: 2. Germline V gene sequence: CDR1 SGHTA, CDR2 FQGNSA. The length of the CDR3 is 14 residues.

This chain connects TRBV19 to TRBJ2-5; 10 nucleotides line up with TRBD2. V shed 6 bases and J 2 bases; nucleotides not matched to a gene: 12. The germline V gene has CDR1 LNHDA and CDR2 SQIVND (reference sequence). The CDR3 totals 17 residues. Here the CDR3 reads CASSPGLAAPRQETQYF. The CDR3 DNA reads TGTGCCAGTAGCCCTGGACTAGCGGCCCCTAGGCAAGAGACCCAGTACTTC.

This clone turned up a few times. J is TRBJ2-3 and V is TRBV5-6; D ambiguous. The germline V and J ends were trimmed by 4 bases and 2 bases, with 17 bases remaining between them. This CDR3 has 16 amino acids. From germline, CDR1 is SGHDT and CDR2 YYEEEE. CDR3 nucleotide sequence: TGTGCCAGCAGCCCCCGATACTTTACCCTCACAGATACGCAGTATTTT. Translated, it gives CASSPRYFTLTDTQYF.

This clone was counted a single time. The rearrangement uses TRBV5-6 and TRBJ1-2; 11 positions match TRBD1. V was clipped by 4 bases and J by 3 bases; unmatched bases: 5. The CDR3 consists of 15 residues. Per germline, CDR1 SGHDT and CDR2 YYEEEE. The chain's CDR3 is CASSVDRGRDYGYTF. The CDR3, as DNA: TGTGCCAGCAGCGTGGACAGGGGGCGCGACTATGGCTACACCTTC. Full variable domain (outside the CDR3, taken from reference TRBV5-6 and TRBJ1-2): DAGVTQSPTHLIKTRGQQVTLRCSPKSGHDTVSWYQQALGQGPQFIFQYYEEEERQRGNFPDRFSGHQFPNYSSELNVNALLLGDSALYLCASSVDRGRDYGYTFGSGTRLTVV.

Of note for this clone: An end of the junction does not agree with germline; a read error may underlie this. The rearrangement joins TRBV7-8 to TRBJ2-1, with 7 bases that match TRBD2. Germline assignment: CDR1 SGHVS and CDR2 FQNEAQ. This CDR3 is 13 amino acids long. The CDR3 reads CASSLDSGGNQLF. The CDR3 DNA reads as TGTGCCAGCAGCTTAGACTCCGGGGGGAATCAGCTCTTC.

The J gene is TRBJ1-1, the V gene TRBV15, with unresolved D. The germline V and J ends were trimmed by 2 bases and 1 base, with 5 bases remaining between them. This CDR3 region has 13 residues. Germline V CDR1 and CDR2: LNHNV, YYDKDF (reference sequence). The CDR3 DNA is TGTGCCACCAGCAGACGCGGGAACACTGAAGCTTTCTTT. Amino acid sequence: CATSRRGNTEAFF.

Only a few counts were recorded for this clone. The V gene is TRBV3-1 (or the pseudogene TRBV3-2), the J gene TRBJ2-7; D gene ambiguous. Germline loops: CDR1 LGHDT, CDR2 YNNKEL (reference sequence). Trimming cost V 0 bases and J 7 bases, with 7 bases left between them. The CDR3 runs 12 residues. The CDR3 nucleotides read TGTGCCAGCAGCCAAGATCTGAGGGAGCAGTACTTC. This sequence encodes CASSQDLREQYF.

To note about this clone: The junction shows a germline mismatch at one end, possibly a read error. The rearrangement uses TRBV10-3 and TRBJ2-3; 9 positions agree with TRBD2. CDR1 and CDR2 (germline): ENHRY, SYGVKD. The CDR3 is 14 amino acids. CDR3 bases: TGTGCCATCAGTCTAGGGACTAGCAAAGATACGCAGTATTTT. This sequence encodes CAISLGTSKDTQYF.